Listed here is a single T cell receptor (beta chain). The antigen is unknown. The J segment lost 1 base and the V segment lost 6 bases, leaving 7 bases of the junction unmatched. This CDR3 contains 16 residues. Germline CDR1 MNHEY, CDR2 SVGAGI. This specimen belongs to a study of T cells in Graves' hyperthyroidism and ophthalmopathy. Graves' hyperthyroidism showing no ophthalmopathy progression within 18 months was considered stable. Hyperthyroidism, newly diagnosed and lasting under 2 months, affected patients aged 18 to 65. Uncontrolled infection, other autoimmune disease, pregnancy and lactation each barred patients from inclusion. Study-level findings and limits: Most clonotypes expanded in the thyroid (above 0.001) were also present in blood.

RNA transcripts gave rise to amplified TCR beta CDR3 regions. RT-PCR in the first round (using the HTBI primer set) targeted the TCR CDR3. A single record per CDR3 protein comes from TCRdb applying MiXCR to the multiplex PCR reads. The repertoire holds around 700,000 distinct CDR3 sequences, with approximately 40% as singletons. The source of this sequence is a woman in her 40s with Graves' hyperthyroidism. This chain uses TRBV6-5 with TRBJ2-2; 8 bases fit TRBD2. Material for sequencing was blood. The CDR3 bases are TGTGCCAGCAGCTTACGGGGGGGGGTGAACACCGGGGAGCTGTTTTTT. Its protein product is CASSLRGGVNTGELFF.